This T cell receptor (beta chain) was retrieved from a study of shared clonotypes between healthy human individuals. CDR3 size: 13 residues. The ends were cut back, 4 bases at V and 1 base at J, with 7 bases in the middle. CDR1 and CDR2 from the germline V gene are LNHDA and SQIVND (reference sequence). Points from the study as a whole: Naive CD4 clonotype sharing across a few donors was 5% to 6%.

Worth noting for this clone: Its antigen remains unknown.

About 200 ng DNA, tens of thousands of T cell genomes, went into each sorted-subset replicate PCR. Sequenced by immunoSEQ multiplex PCR; TCRdb stores in-frame clones only, minus some. In the table there are 2.3 million or so clones, approximately 95% of which are singletons. Sequencing was done on a sample of naive CD4+ T cells from PBMCs. The subset was: CD45RA+ positively selected. The clonotype comes from a man aged 18 to 30 in good health. Some clones in this sample may be carry-over from other donors' samples. V is TRBV19 and J is TRBJ1-2; D is uncertain. Here the CDR3 DNA reads TGTGCCAGTAGTAAGACGCTTAACTATGGCTACACCTTC. It yields the protein CASSKTLNYGYTF. Complete variable domain (other parts from reference TRBV19 and TRBJ1-2): DGGITQSPKYLFRKEGQNVTLSCEQNLNHDAMYWYRQDPGQGLRLIYYSQIVNDFQKGDIAEGYSVSREKKESFPLTVTSAQKNPTAFYLCASSKTLNYGYTFGSGTRLTVV.